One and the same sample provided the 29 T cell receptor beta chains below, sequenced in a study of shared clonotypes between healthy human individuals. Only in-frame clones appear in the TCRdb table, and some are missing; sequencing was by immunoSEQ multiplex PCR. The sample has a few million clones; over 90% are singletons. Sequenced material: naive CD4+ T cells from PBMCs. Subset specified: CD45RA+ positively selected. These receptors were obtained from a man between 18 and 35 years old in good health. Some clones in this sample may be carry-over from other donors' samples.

CDR3 in DNA: TGTGCTAGTGGTTTGAATCCGACAGGGGCCTATGGCTACACCTTC. Translated: CASGLNPTGAYGYTF. This chain connects TRBV12-5 to TRBJ1-2, with TRBD1 matching 8 bases. CDR1 LGHNT and CDR2 FRNRAP come from the germline V gene. The CDR3 has 15 amino acids. The ends lost 2 bases at V and 4 bases at J; junction bases unmatched: 6.

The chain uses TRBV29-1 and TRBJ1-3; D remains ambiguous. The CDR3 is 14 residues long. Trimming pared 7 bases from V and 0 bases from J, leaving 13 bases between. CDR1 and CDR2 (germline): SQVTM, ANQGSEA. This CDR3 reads CSAVPSVSGNTIYF. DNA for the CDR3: TGCAGCGCCGTACCTAGCGTCTCTGGAAACACCATATATTTT.

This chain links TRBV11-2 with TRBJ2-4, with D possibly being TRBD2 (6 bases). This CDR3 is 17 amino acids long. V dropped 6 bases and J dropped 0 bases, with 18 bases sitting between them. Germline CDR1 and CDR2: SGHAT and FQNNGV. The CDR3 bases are TGTGCCAGCAGACGAATAACGGAGGGCGTAGCCAAAAACATTCAGTACTTC. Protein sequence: CASRRITEGVAKNIQYF.

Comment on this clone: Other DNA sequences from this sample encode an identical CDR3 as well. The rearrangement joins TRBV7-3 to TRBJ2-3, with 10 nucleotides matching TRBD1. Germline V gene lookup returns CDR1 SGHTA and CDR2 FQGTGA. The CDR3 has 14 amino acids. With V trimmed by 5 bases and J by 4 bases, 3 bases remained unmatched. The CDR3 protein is CASSLTGGPDTQYF. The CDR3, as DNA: TGTGCCAGCAGCCTGACAGGGGGCCCAGATACGCAGTATTTT.

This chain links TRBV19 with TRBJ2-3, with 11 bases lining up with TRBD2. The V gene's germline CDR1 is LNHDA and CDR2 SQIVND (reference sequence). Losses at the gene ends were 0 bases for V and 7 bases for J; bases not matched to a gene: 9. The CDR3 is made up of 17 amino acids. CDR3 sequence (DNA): TGTGCCAGTAGTATAGAGTTCGGGACTAGCGGTGGGTATACGCAGTATTTT. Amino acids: CASSIEFGTSGGYTQYF.

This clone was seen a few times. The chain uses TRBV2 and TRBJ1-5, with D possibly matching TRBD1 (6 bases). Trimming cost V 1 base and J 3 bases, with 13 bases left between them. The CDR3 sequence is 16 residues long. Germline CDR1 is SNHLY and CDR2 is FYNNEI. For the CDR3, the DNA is TGTGCCAGCAGTGAAGGATGGGGGCTTGACAATCAGCCCCAGCATTTT. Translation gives CASSEGWGLDNQPQHF.

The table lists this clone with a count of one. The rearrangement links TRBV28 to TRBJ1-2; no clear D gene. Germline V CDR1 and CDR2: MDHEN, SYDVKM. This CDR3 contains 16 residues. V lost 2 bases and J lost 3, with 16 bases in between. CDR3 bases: TGTGCCAGCAGTTTACGCACGGGGTGGAGCGACTATGGCTACACCTTC. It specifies CASSLRTGWSDYGYTF.

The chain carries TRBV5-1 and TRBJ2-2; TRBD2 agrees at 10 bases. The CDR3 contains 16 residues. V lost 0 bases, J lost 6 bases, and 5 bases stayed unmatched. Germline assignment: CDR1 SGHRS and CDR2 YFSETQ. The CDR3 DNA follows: TGCGCCAGCAGCTTGGTTCCTAGCGGGAGATCCGGGGAGCTGTTTTTT. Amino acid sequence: CASSLVPSGRSGELFF.

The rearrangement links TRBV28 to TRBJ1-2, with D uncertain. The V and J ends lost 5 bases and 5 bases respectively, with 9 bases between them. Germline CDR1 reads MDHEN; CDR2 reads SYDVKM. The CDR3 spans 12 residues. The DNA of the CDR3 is TGTGCCAGCAGTCCCGTGGGGTATGGCTACACCTTC. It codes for CASSPVGYGYTF.

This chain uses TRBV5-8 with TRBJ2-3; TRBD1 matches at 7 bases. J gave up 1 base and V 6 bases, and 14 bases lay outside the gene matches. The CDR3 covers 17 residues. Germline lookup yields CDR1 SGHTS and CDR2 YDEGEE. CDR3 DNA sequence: TGTGCCAGCACTCTAACTACAGGGGAAATAGGCACAGATACGCAGTATTTT. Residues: CASTLTTGEIGTDTQYF.

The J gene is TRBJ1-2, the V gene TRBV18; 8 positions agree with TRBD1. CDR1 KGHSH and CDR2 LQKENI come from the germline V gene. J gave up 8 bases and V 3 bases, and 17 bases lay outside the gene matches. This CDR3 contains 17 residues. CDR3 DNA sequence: TGTGCCAGCTCACCCCAAGCCGGGACAGGCCCGTTCGAGGGCTACACCTTC. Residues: CASSPQAGTGPFEGYTF.

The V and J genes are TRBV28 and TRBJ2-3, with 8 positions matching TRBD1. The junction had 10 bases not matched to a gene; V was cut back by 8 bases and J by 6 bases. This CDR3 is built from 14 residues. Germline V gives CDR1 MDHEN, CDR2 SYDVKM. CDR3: CASGQQGALDTQYF. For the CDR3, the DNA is TGTGCCAGCGGCCAGCAGGGGGCTTTGGATACGCAGTATTTT.

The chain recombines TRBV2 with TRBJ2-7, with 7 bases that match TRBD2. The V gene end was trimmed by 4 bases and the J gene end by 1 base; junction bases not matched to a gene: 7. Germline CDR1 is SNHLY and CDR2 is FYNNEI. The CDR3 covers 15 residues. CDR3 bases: TGTGCCAGCAGTGTAGCGGGCACCGGGTCCTACGAGCAGTACTTC. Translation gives CASSVAGTGSYEQYF.

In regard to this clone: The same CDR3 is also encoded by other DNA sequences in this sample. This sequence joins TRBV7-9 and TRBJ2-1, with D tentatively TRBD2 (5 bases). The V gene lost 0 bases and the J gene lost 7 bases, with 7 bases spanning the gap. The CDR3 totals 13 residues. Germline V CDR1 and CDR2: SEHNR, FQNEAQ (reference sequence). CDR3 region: CASSLAGANEQFF. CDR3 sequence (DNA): TGTGCCAGCAGCTTAGCGGGAGCGAATGAGCAGTTCTTC.

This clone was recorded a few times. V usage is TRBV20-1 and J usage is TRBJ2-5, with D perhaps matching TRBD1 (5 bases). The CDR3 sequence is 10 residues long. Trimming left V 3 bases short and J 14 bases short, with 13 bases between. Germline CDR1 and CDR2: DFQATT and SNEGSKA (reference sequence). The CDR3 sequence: CSASEQGLYF. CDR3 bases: TGCAGTGCTAGTGAGCAGGGCCTATACTTC.

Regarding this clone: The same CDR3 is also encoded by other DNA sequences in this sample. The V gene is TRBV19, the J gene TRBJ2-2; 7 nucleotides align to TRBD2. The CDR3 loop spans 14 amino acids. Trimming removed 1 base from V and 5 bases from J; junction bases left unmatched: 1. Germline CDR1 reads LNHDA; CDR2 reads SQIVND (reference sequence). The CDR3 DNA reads TGTGCCAGTAGTATAGTGGGAGGGACCGGGGAGCTGTTTTTT. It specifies CASSIVGGTGELFF.

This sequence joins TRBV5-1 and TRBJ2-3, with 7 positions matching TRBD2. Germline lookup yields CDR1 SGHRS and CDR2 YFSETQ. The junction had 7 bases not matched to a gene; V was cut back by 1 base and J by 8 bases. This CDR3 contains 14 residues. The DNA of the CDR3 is TGCGCCAGCAGCTTGCGGACTAGAGGAGTTACGCAGTATTTT. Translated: CASSLRTRGVTQYF.

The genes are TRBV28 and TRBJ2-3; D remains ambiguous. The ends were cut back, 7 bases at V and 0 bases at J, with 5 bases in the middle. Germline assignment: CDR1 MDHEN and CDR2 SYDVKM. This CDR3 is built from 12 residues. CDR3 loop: CASKPSTDTQYF. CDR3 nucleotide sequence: TGTGCCAGCAAGCCCAGCACAGATACGCAGTATTTT.

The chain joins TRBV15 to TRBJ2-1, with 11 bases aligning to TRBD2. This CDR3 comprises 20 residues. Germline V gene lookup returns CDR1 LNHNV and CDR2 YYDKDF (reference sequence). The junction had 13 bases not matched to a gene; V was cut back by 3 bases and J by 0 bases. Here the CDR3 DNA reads TGTGCCACCAGCAGTAGAGGGACTAGCGGCTCTTTTAGCTCCTACAATGAGCAGTTCTTC. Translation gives CATSSRGTSGSFSSYNEQFF.

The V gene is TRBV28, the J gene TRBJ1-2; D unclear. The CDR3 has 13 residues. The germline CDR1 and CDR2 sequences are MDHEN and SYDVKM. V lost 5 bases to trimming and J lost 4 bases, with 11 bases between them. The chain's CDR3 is CASSPGGFYGYTF. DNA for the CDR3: TGTGCCAGCAGTCCCGGCGGATTCTATGGCTACACCTTC.

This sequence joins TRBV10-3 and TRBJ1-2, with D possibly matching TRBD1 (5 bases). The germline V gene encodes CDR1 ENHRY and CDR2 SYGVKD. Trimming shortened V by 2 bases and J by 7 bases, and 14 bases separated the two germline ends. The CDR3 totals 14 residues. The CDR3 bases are TGTGCCATCAGTGAGGGCCCAGGGAGGGGTGGCTACACCTTC. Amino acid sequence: CAISEGPGRGGYTF.

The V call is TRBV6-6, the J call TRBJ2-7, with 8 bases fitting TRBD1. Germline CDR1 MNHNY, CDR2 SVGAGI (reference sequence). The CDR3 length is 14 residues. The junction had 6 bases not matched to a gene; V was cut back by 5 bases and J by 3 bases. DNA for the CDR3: TGTGCCAGCAGTCGGGGGACAGGACTCTACGAGCAGTACTTC. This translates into CASSRGTGLYEQYF.

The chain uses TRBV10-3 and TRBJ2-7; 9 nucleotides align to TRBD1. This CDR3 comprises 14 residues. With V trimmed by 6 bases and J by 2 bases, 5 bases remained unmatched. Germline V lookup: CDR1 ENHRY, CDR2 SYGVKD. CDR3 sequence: CAIRTGTGTYEQYF. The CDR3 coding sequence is TGTGCCATCAGAACCGGGACAGGGACCTACGAGCAGTACTTC.

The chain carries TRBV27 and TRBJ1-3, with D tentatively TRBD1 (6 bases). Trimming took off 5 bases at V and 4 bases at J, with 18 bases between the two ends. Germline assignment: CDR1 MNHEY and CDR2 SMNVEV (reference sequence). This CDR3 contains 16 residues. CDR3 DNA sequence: TGTGCCAGCAGTCGTAACCGGGACACCACCGGAAACACCATATATTTT. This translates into CASSRNRDTTGNTIYF.

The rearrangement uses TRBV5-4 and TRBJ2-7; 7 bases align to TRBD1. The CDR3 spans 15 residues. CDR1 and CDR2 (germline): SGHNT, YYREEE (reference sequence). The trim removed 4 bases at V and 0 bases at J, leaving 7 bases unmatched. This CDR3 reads CASSHTGTASYEQYF. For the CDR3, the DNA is TGTGCCAGCAGCCATACCGGGACAGCCTCCTACGAGCAGTACTTC.

DNA for the CDR3: TGCGCCAGCAGCCAAATACTTGGGACAGAGAACACCGGGGAGCTGTTTTTT. Its protein product is CASSQILGTENTGELFF. The chain joins TRBV4-1 to TRBJ2-2, with 7 bases identical to TRBD1. V trimming: 2 bases; J trimming: 1 base; junction bases outside the gene matches: 7. The CDR3 sequence is 17 residues long. The germline V gene has CDR1 MGHRA and CDR2 YSYEKL.

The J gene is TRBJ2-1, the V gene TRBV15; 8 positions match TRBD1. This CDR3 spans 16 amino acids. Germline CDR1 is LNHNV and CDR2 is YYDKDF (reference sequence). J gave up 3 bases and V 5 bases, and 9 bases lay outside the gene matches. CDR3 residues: CATSEAGTGVYNEQFF. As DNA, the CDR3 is TGTGCCACCAGCGAAGCCGGGACAGGCGTCTACAATGAGCAGTTCTTC.

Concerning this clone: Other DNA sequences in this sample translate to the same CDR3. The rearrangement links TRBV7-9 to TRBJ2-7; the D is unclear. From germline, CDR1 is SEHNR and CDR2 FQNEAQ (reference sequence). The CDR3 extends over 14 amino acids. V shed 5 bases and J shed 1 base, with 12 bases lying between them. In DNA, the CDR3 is TGTGCCAGCAGCCTTGGACGGCAGTCCTACGAGCAGTACTTC. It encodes CASSLGRQSYEQYF.

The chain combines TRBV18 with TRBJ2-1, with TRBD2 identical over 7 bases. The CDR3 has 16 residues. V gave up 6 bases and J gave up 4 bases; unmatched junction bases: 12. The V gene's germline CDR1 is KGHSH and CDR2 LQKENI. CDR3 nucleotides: TGTGCCAGCTCGCGCTTTACAGCGGGAAGTTACAATGAGCAGTTCTTC. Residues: CASSRFTAGSYNEQFF.